The 25 T cell receptor beta chains below were found in one sample sequenced in a study of blood T cells in healthy people across ages. The second PCR ran about 6 to 12 cycles with a sample-barcoded 5' primer and J-beta primers. TCRdb used MiXCR to reprocess the 5' RACE reads, holding one entry per CDR3 protein. The sample consists of fewer than 1.5 million distinct CDR3 sequences, around 42% of them appearing once. Input material: blood. All receptors come from a woman between 18 and 29 years old in good health.

The chain has TRBV11-3 and TRBJ2-5; the match to TRBD2 covers 10 bases. CDR1 and CDR2 (germline): SGHNT, YENEEA. With 0 bases clipped from V and 0 bases from J, the junction kept 10 bases outside the gene matches. The CDR3 is made up of 19 amino acids. CDR3 region: CASSLDHLVAGGHQETQYF. The CDR3 bases are TGTGCCAGCAGCTTAGATCATCTGGTAGCGGGAGGCCACCAAGAGACCCAGTACTTC.

This chain joins TRBV7-9 and TRBJ2-5; 7 positions match TRBD2. Near its end, the DNA agrees better with TRBJ2-1, so the J call may be wrong. This CDR3 has 16 amino acids. CDR1 and CDR2 (germline): SEHNR, FQNEAQ (reference sequence). CDR3 sequence: CASSSSRVAAGETQFF. DNA of the CDR3: TGTGCCAGCAGCTCGTCTCGGGTAGCTGCGGGGGAGACCCAGTTCTTC.

The gene calls are TRBV10-3 and TRBJ2-1; 9 bases fit TRBD2. Matching the DNA end better, TRBJ2-7 makes the J call doubtful. The germline CDR1 and CDR2 sequences are ENHRY and SYGVKD. The CDR3 loop spans 15 amino acids. In DNA, the CDR3 is TGTGCCATCAGTGAGGCGCCTAGCGGGGCGAATGAGCAGTACTTC. This sequence encodes CAISEAPSGANEQYF.

This rearrangement joins TRBV28 to TRBJ2-5; D gene uncertain. Per germline, CDR1 MDHEN and CDR2 SYDVKM. The CDR3 sequence is 13 residues long. V dropped 8 bases and J dropped 11 bases, with 21 bases sitting between them. The CDR3 is CASLSQPSNEQYF. As DNA, the CDR3 is TGTGCCAGCTTATCCCAACCGTCCAATGAGCAGTACTTC.

The V call is TRBV19, the J call TRBJ2-1, with D possibly being TRBD2 (6 bases). The length of the CDR3 is 15 residues. Germline loops: CDR1 LNHDA, CDR2 SQIVND (reference sequence). The V gene lost 4 bases and the J gene lost 0 bases, with 10 bases spanning the gap. The CDR3 DNA sequence: TGTGCCAGTAGTACGCGGGGAAACTCCTACAATGAGCAGTTCTTC. It is translated as CASSTRGNSYNEQFF.

The CDR3 region has the DNA TGTGCCAGCAGTGGGGGGCCAGGCTACACCTTC. Translated: CASSGGPGYTF. The chain joins TRBV2 to TRBJ1-2, with a tentative D call TRBD1 (6 bases). There are 11 residues in the CDR3. Germline CDR1 and CDR2: SNHLY and FYNNEI. V lost 4 bases and J lost 8, with 8 bases in between.

Worth noting for this clonotype: Because the CDR3's place on the DNA is in doubt, the DNA is left out and the CDR3 is given as listed by TCRdb. V gene TRBV27 combines with J gene TRBJ2-1; the table assigns TRBD1, which was not confirmed against the DNA. Germline CDR1 is MNHEY and CDR2 is SMNVEV (reference sequence). The CDR3 is 16 residues long, ends included. CDR3 sequence: CASSPSVLELLNEQFF.

Turning to this clonotype: The germline gene is not matched at one end of the junction; a read error may be the cause. This rearrangement joins TRBV28 to TRBJ2-1; possibly TRBD1 for D (6 bases). Germline V gene lookup returns CDR1 MDHEN and CDR2 SYDVKM. This CDR3 is built from 14 residues. CDR3 DNA sequence: TGTGCCGGCAGTTTAAGCACAGGGTACAATGAGCAGTTCTTC. The encoded protein is CAGSLSTGYNEQFF.

This clonotype was observed once. The genes are TRBV20-1 and TRBJ2-3; 7 bases are shared with TRBD2. Germline CDR1 DFQATT, CDR2 SNEGSKA (reference sequence). After removal of 0 bases from V and 10 bases from J, the junction contained 16 bases not matched to a gene. CDR3 size: 16 residues. The DNA for the CDR3 is TGCAGTGCTAGAGAGCGGGAGCGGCCAGTCCGCGATGCGCAGTATTTT. Translated, it gives CSARERERPVRDAQYF.

This clonotype has a single count. The chain carries TRBV28 and TRBJ2-2, with 9 nucleotides matching TRBD2. J was trimmed by 1 base and V by 4 bases; bases with no gene match: 7. This CDR3 contains 17 residues. The germline V gene encodes CDR1 MDHEN and CDR2 SYDVKM. The CDR3 nucleotides read TGTGCCAGCAGTTCGACCATAGCGGGGGTGAACACCGGGGAGCTGTTTTTT. This encodes CASSSTIAGVNTGELFF.

This chain uses TRBV7-6 with TRBJ2-5; tentatively, D is TRBD2 (5 bases). The CDR3 runs to 14 residues. The germline V and J ends were trimmed by 3 bases and 2 bases, with 10 bases remaining between them. The germline V gene has CDR1 SGHVS and CDR2 FNYEAQ. DNA for the CDR3: TGTGCCAGCAGCTTTTACCGGGGTCAAGAGACCCAGTACTTC. It encodes CASSFYRGQETQYF.

This clonotype was observed once. This sequence joins TRBV3-1 and TRBJ2-3; possible D gene TRBD1, 6 bases. This CDR3 is 13 amino acids long. The V and J ends lost 1 base and 12 bases respectively, with 14 bases between them. The germline gives CDR1 LGHDT, CDR2 YNNKEL (reference sequence). Here the CDR3 reads CASSQVGQISQYF. CDR3 nucleotides: TGTGCCAGCAGCCAAGTCGGACAGATCTCACAGTATTTT.

This clonotype appeared a few times. This sequence joins TRBV6-5 and TRBJ2-1, with TRBD2 as a possible D gene (5 bases). Germline V CDR1 and CDR2: MNHEY, SVGAGI. CDR3 length: 14 amino acids. The ends were cut back, 0 bases at V and 8 bases at J, with 11 bases in the middle. CDR3 DNA: TGTGCCAGCAGTTACTCGACGGGGAGCTATGAGCAGTTCTTC. Its translation is CASSYSTGSYEQFF.

V gene TRBV29-1 combines with J gene TRBJ2-1; 10 positions agree with TRBD1. CDR3 length equals 14 residues. V lost 6 bases, J lost 7 bases, and 9 bases stayed unmatched. Per the germline V gene, CDR1 is SQVTM and CDR2 is ANQGSEA. CDR3 coding DNA: TGCAGCGTGGCACCGGGACAGGGGAGAAATGAGCAGTTCTTC. As protein: CSVAPGQGRNEQFF.

This rearrangement joins TRBV3-1 to TRBJ1-2; no reliable D call. V shed 0 bases and J shed 4 bases, with 15 bases lying between them. Germline CDR1 is LGHDT and CDR2 is YNNKEL (reference sequence). The CDR3 extends over 16 amino acids. The CDR3, as DNA: TGTGCCAGCAGCCAAGATCCCGCTCCCGAGGGCTATGGCTACACCTTC. Protein product: CASSQDPAPEGYGYTF.

This chain links TRBV12-3 or TRBV12-4 with TRBJ1-1; 9 bases fit TRBD1. The CDR3 spans 15 residues. Trimming at V came to 6 bases and at J to 4 bases, leaving 9 bases not matched to a gene. CDR3 DNA sequence: TGTGCCAGCAGCCCCGGGACAGGGCTGACCACTGAAGCTTTCTTT. It encodes CASSPGTGLTTEAFF.

The rearrangement links TRBV9 to TRBJ1-4, with D tentatively TRBD1 (6 bases). Germline CDR1 is SGDLS and CDR2 is YYNGEE. Trimming pared 4 bases from V and 3 bases from J, leaving 13 bases between. This CDR3 region has 15 residues. The CDR3 DNA reads as TGTGCCAGCAGCACCCAGGGGAATTCTAATGAAAAACTGTTTTTT. Protein product: CASSTQGNSNEKLFF.

The gene calls are TRBV7-9 and TRBJ2-3; 14 nucleotides align to TRBD2. The CDR3 runs 20 residues. J was trimmed by 6 bases and V by 4 bases; bases with no gene match: 18. Germline values: CDR1 SEHNR, CDR2 FQNEAQ (reference sequence). DNA of the CDR3: TGTGCCAGCAGCTCACCGGGACTAGCGGGAGTGGGAAGGGAAACGGATACGCAGTATTTT. Protein product: CASSSPGLAGVGRETDTQYF.

In its sample, this clonotype was seen once. A read error may produce the germline difference seen at one junction end. This chain connects TRBV12-3 or TRBV12-4 to TRBJ2-3, with D maybe TRBD2 (5 bases). CDR3 length: 13 residues. The chain's CDR3 is CASSRRSADAQYF. CDR3 bases: TGTGCCAGCAGCCGGCGTAGCGCAGATGCGCAGTATTTT.

This clonotype was seen ten or more times. Relative to the germline gene, one junction end is altered; a read error may explain this. This CDR3 is CASSSRDGSYEQYF. The CDR3 DNA sequence: TGCGCCAGCAGCTCCCGGGACGGCTCCTACGAGCAGTACTTC. The J gene is TRBJ2-7, the V gene TRBV7-9; D could derive from TRBD1 or TRBD2 (5 bases each). CDR1 SEHNR and CDR2 FQNEAQ come from the germline V gene (reference sequence). This CDR3 is 14 amino acids long. The whole variable domain, filled in from reference TRBV7-9 and TRBJ2-7, reads DTGVSQNPRHKITKRGQNVTFRCDPISEHNRLYWYRQTLGQGPEFLTYFQNEAQLEKSRLLSDRFSAERPKGSFSTLEIQRTEQGDSAMYLCASSSRDGSYEQYFGPGTRLTVT.

This sequence joins TRBV6-1 and TRBJ2-5; D is unresolved. V was clipped by 2 bases and J by 9 bases, with 4 bases between them. The CDR3 runs to 10 residues. Per the germline V gene, CDR1 is MNHNS and CDR2 is SASEGT. For the CDR3, the DNA is TGTGCCAGCAGTGAATGGGCCCAGTACTTC. Its protein is CASSEWAQYF.

This clonotype was detected a few times. The V and J genes are TRBV5-1 and TRBJ2-3; D might be TRBD1 (6 bases). The V gene lost 4 bases and the J gene lost 4 bases, with 13 bases spanning the gap. The V gene's germline CDR1 is SGHRS and CDR2 YFSETQ. CDR3 size: 14 residues. The CDR3 spells CASSDRTVSDTQYF. The CDR3 DNA reads as TGCGCCAGCAGCGACCGGACAGTCTCAGATACGCAGTATTTT.

This sequence joins TRBV6-5 and TRBJ2-1; D is unresolved. Trimming took 4 bases from V and 7 from J, leaving 11 bases between them. This CDR3 is built from 13 residues. Germline CDR1 and CDR2: MNHEY and SVGAGI. The CDR3 spells CASSCSILNEQFF. DNA for the CDR3: TGTGCCAGCAGTTGCTCGATTCTGAATGAGCAGTTCTTC.

The chain links TRBV10-1 to TRBJ1-1; 7 bases align to TRBD1. The CDR3 contains 13 residues. Germline trimming cut 6 bases from V and 9 bases from J; bases unmatched to any gene: 10. Looked up from germline, CDR1 is WNHNN and CDR2 is SYGVQD (reference sequence). CDR3 DNA sequence: TGCGCCAGCAGCGAGGACAGGACGAAAAAAGCTTTCTTT. It encodes CASSEDRTKKAFF.

The sample holds a few counts of this clonotype. V usage is TRBV7-2 and J usage is TRBJ1-2, with D maybe TRBD1 (5 bases). Per the germline V gene, CDR1 is SGHTA and CDR2 is FQGNSA. The germline V and J ends were trimmed by 3 bases and 0 bases, with 11 bases remaining between them. This CDR3 has 15 residues. The CDR3 spells CASSFWDRANYGYTF. In DNA, the CDR3 is TGTGCCAGCAGCTTTTGGGACCGAGCTAACTATGGCTACACCTTC.